This record covers a single T cell receptor beta chain. Its antigen remains unknown. These data originate in a study of T cell responses to AZD1222 COVID-19 vaccine. For the study at large: Analyses pooled second doses at about 4 or about 12 weeks. Study results and limitations: Reports indicate that nearly half of spike-specific TCRs are directed at unmutated variant regions. Samples come after the peak T cell response, not at day 14.

TCRdb keeps only in-frame clones here, not all; method: immunoSEQ multiplex PCR. The sample holds roughly 130,000 clones; more than 80% are singletons and the top ten take about 3%. This CDR3 is 13 amino acids long. Trimming shortened V by 3 bases and J by 10 bases, and 15 bases separated the two germline ends. The V gene's germline CDR1 is MNHEY and CDR2 SMNVEV (reference sequence). This sequence originates from an adult in good health. The specimen was peripheral blood, collected on day 0 of AZD1222 vaccination. The genes are TRBV27 and TRBJ1-1; D is unresolved. The CDR3 nucleotides read TGTGCCAGCAGTTTGATCCCCAAGCGGGGAGCTTTCTTT. Translating it yields CASSLIPKRGAFF.